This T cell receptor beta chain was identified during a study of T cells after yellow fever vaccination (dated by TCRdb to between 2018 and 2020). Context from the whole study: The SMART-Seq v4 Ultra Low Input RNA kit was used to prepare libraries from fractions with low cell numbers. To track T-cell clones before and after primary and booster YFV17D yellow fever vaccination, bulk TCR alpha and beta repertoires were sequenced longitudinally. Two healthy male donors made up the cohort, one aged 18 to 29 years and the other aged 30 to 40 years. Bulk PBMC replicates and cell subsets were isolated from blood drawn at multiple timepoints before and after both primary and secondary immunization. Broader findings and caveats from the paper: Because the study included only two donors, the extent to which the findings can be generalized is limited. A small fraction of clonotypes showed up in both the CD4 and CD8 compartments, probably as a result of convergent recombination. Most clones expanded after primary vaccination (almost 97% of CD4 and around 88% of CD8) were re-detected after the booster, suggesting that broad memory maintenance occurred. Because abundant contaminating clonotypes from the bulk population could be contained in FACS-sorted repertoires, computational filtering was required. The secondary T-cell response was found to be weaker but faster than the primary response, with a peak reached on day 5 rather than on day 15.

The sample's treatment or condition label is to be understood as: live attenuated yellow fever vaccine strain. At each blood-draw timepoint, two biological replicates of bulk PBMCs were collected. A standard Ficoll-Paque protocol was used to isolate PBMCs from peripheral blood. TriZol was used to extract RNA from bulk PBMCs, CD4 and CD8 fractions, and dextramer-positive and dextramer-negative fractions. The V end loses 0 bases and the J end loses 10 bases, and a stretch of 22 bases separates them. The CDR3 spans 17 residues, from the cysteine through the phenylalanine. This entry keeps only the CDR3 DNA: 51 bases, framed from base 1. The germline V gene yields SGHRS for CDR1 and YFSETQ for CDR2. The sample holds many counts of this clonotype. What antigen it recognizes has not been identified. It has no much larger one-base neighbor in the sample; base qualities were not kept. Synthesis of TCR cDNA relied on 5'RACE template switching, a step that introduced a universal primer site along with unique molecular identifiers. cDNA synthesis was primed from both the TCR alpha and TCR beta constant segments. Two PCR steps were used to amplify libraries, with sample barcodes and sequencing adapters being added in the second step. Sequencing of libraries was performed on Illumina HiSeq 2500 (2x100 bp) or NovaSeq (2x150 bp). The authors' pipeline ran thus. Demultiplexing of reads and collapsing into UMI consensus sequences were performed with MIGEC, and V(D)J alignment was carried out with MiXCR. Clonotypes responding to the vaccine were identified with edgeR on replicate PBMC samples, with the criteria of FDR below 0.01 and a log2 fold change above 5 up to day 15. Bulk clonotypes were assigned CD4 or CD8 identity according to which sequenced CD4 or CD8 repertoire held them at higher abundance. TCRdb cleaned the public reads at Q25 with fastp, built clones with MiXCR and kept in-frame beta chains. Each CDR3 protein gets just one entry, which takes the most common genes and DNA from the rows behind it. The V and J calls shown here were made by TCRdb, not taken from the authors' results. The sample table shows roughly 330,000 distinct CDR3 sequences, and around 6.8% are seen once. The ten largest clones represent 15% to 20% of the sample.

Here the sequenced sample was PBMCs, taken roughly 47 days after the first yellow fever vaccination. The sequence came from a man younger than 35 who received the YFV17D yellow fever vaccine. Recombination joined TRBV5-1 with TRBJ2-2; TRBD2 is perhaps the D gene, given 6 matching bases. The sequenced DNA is TGCGCCAGCAGCTTGGCGGGACTGGCGGGGCGAGTGGAGGAGCTGTTTTTT. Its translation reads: CASSLAGLAGRVEELFF.